Below, 28 T cell receptor beta chains from the same sample are listed, as sequenced in a study of blood T cells in healthy people across ages. Then a second PCR, running about 7 to 11 cycles, was carried out with a sample-barcoded 5' primer and a J-beta primer mix. TCRdb itself ran the 5' RACE reads through MiXCR, one entry per CDR3 protein. Of some 1.5 million distinct CDR3 sequences listed, roughly 30% are singletons. Specimen: blood. These receptors all stem from a young woman in good health.

The chain combines TRBV7-9 with TRBJ1-4, with unresolved D. CDR3 size: 15 residues. Trimming removed 1 base from V and 6 bases from J, with 12 bases in between. Germline loops: CDR1 SEHNR, CDR2 FQNEAQ (reference sequence). The CDR3 region has the DNA TGTGCCAGCAGCTTAGGTCAATTGAGGGATGAAAAACTGTTTTTT. Protein sequence: CASSLGQLRDEKLFF.

The CDR3 sequence: CASRRAVYTQYF. The CDR3 nucleotides are TGTGCCAGCAGGAGAGCGGTATATACGCAGTATTTT. The V gene is TRBV2, the J gene TRBJ2-3; possibly TRBD2 for D (5 bases). The CDR3 is 12 amino acids. CDR1 SNHLY and CDR2 FYNNEI come from the germline V gene. The germline V and J ends were trimmed by 6 bases and 7 bases, with 11 bases remaining between them.

Comment on this clonotype: A much larger clone lies a single base off, so this may be a read error. The chain combines TRBV29-1 with TRBJ2-1; 8 nucleotides match TRBD2. Germline V gene data show CDR1 as SQVTM and CDR2 as ANQGSEA. J lost 7 bases, V lost 8 bases, and 10 bases had no gene match. This CDR3 has 13 residues. The DNA of the CDR3 is TGCAGCTCCGGACTAGCTAGAGGGAATGAGCAGTTCTTC. It specifies CSSGLARGNEQFF.

This clonotype has only a few counts. The rearrangement links TRBV7-9 to TRBJ2-5, with 7 bases identical to TRBD1. This CDR3 comprises 19 residues. V trimming: 1 base; J trimming: 13 bases; junction bases outside the gene matches: 27. Germline V lookup: CDR1 SEHNR, CDR2 FQNEAQ (reference sequence). The CDR3 sequence is CASSLGLLETGSAPRPAYF. CDR3 nucleotides: TGTGCCAGCAGCTTAGGTCTTCTTGAGACAGGGTCTGCTCCTCGACCCGCGTACTTC.

This clonotype occurred a few times. The junction differs from germline at one of its ends, possibly a read error. The gene calls are TRBV7-9 and TRBJ2-7; 10 bases align to TRBD2. Germline V gene data show CDR1 as SEHNR and CDR2 as FQNEAQ (reference sequence). The CDR3 sequence is 17 residues long. In nucleotides, the CDR3 is TGTGCCGGCAGCTCGCCACGGGGACTAGCGACGAAAAATGAGCAGTACTTC. Translated: CAGSSPRGLATKNEQYF.

The genes are TRBV5-1 and TRBJ2-5; 9 bases are shared with TRBD2. Germline loops: CDR1 SGHRS, CDR2 YFSETQ. The CDR3 has 17 residues. The V segment lost 0 bases and the J segment 4 bases; nucleotides outside the gene matches: 10. The CDR3 coding sequence is TGCGCCAGCAGCTTGGCTAGCGGGACCAGAGCCTCAGAGACCCAGTACTTC. Translating it yields CASSLASGTRASETQYF.

This clonotype was recorded at least ten times. The V call is TRBV27, the J call TRBJ2-7; 7 nucleotides align to TRBD1. CDR1 is MNHEY and CDR2 is SMNVEV in the germline V gene (reference sequence). The CDR3 length is 12 residues. The trim removed 6 bases at V and 7 bases at J, leaving 6 bases unmatched. Written as DNA, the CDR3 is TGTGCCAGCAGGACAGGGACGGGGGAGCAGTACTTC. This encodes CASRTGTGEQYF.

The V and J genes are TRBV11-2 and TRBJ1-4, with a weak D call TRBD1 (6 bases). The ends were cut back, 2 bases at V and 8 bases at J, with 12 bases in the middle. This CDR3 contains 14 residues. Germline V lookup: CDR1 SGHAT, CDR2 FQNNGV. CDR3: CASSLSGDEEKLFF. The CDR3 nucleotides are TGTGCCAGCAGCTTATCAGGGGACGAGGAAAAACTGTTTTTT.

The genes are TRBV12-3 or TRBV12-4 and TRBJ2-1, with 10 bases aligning to TRBD2. Losses at the gene ends were 9 bases for V and 9 bases for J; bases not matched to a gene: 8. CDR3 length: 13 amino acids. The CDR3 DNA sequence: TGTGCCAGTGAAGCGGGGGGGTTAGGTGAGCAGTTCTTC. Its protein is CASEAGGLGEQFF.

This chain joins TRBV20-1 and TRBJ1-1; D gene unclear. V lost 4 bases to trimming and J lost 10 bases, with 16 bases between them. The germline CDR1 and CDR2 sequences are DFQATT and SNEGSKA (reference sequence). The CDR3 spans 12 residues. CDR3 nucleotides: TGCAGTGCTATTTTCAGTCTGGCAGGAGCTTTCTTT. Translating it yields CSAIFSLAGAFF.

This clonotype occurred many times. The rearrangement joins TRBV29-1 to TRBJ2-5; no reliable D call. The CDR3 runs 14 residues. Trimming cost V 0 bases and J 1 base, with 9 bases left between them. Germline V lookup: CDR1 SQVTM, CDR2 ANQGSEA. CDR3 sequence (DNA): TGCAGCGTTGAAGAACGGAAAGGCCAAGAGACCCAGTACTTC. Translation: CSVEERKGQETQYF.

This chain joins TRBV20-1 and TRBJ1-1; 8 nucleotides match TRBD1. V gave up 5 bases and J gave up 3 bases; unmatched junction bases: 5. Germline V gene lookup returns CDR1 DFQATT and CDR2 SNEGSKA (reference sequence). This CDR3 is built from 13 residues. The CDR3 reads CSAQTGVYTEAFF. CDR3 bases: TGCAGTGCTCAGACAGGGGTTTACACTGAAGCTTTCTTT.

This clonotype was detected ten times or more. The chain carries TRBV18 and TRBJ1-2, with unresolved D. Trimming took off 5 bases at V and 5 bases at J, with 12 bases between the two ends. The CDR3 runs to 13 residues. The germline V gene has CDR1 KGHSH and CDR2 LQKENI. The CDR3 loop is CASSSGLAYGYTF. CDR3 nucleotides: TGTGCCAGCTCAAGCGGGCTGGCGTATGGCTACACCTTC.

The chain carries TRBV4-2 and TRBJ2-1, with 7 bases lining up with TRBD2. The CDR3 has 16 amino acids. Unmatched junction bases numbered 8, after V lost 1 base and J lost 5 bases. Germline V CDR1 and CDR2: LGHNA, YNFKEQ. The CDR3 region is CASSQAEASGNNEQFF. For the CDR3, the DNA is TGTGCCAGCAGCCAAGCGGAGGCTAGCGGAAACAATGAGCAGTTCTTC.

The rearrangement uses TRBV29-1 and TRBJ2-5; perhaps TRBD1 as D (6 bases). The CDR3 has 13 residues. Germline lookup yields CDR1 SQVTM and CDR2 ANQGSEA. The V end was cut by 5 bases, the J end by 0 bases, with 10 bases between. This CDR3 is CSVLDSNQETQYF. CDR3 DNA sequence: TGCAGCGTTTTGGACAGCAACCAAGAGACCCAGTACTTC.

This clonotype was counted only a few times. The CDR3 loop is CSADPGRREQFF. CDR3 coding DNA: TGCAGTGCTGATCCCGGAAGGCGTGAGCAGTTCTTC. The chain links TRBV20-1 to TRBJ2-1; no clear D. CDR1 and CDR2 (germline): DFQATT, SNEGSKA (reference sequence). The CDR3 length is 12 residues. V lost 5 bases and J 9 bases, leaving 14 bases between the germline ends.

This clonotype was found a few times. This chain connects TRBV14 to TRBJ2-3; 7 bases agree with TRBD1. The trim removed 2 bases at V and 0 bases at J, leaving 5 bases unmatched. The CDR3 contains 16 residues. Germline V gives CDR1 SGHDN, CDR2 FVKESK. CDR3 sequence: CASSQRPGQSTDTQYF. CDR3 sequence (DNA): TGTGCCAGCAGCCAACGACCGGGACAGAGCACAGATACGCAGTATTTT. Full variable domain (outside the CDR3, taken from reference TRBV14 and TRBJ2-3): EAGVTQFPSHSVIEKGQTVTLRCDPISGHDNLYWYRRVMGKEIKFLLHFVKESKQDESGMPNNRFLAERTGGTYSTLKVQPAELEDSGVYFCASSQRPGQSTDTQYFGPGTRLTVL.

V gene TRBV10-3 combines with J gene TRBJ2-3; the D gene is possibly TRBD2 (6 bases). The CDR3 consists of 15 residues. With 3 bases removed from V and 2 bases from J, the gap between germline ends came to 12 bases. Germline V gene data show CDR1 as ENHRY and CDR2 as SYGVKD. The CDR3 region has the DNA TGTGCCATCAGTGATGGCGGGGCCGACACAGATACGCAGTATTTT. This translates into CAISDGGADTDTQYF.

The rearrangement links TRBV28 to TRBJ2-7; D possibly corresponds to TRBD1 (5 bases). CDR1 is MDHEN and CDR2 is SYDVKM in the germline V gene. CDR3 size: 14 residues. CDR3 sequence (DNA): TGTGTCACCCTGGGGCCAGGACGCCCCTACGAGCAGTACTTC. Its protein product is CVTLGPGRPYEQYF.

This clonotype was counted only a few times. CDR3 sequence reads: CASSPEGGGGFFSYEQYF. For the CDR3, the DNA is TGTGCCAGCAGCCCCGAAGGCGGGGGGGGTTTCTTCTCCTACGAGCAGTACTTC. The gene calls are TRBV7-6 and TRBJ2-7; 9 positions agree with TRBD2. Per the germline V gene, CDR1 is SGHVS and CDR2 is FNYEAQ. The CDR3 is 18 amino acids. J lost 0 bases, V lost 5 bases, and 14 bases had no gene match.

In this sample, this clonotype turned up many times. This chain connects TRBV10-3 to TRBJ2-7; 10 bases align to TRBD1. CDR3 length equals 16 residues. The V gene's germline CDR1 is ENHRY and CDR2 SYGVKD. J lost 2 bases, V lost 3 bases, and 7 bases had no gene match. CDR3 bases: TGTGCCATCAGTGACTCAGGGACAGGGGCCACCTACGAGCAGTACTTC. The encoded protein is CAISDSGTGATYEQYF.

Note on this clonotype: The missing conserved phenylalanine or tryptophan at the end of this CDR3 makes a read error likely. J is TRBJ2-1 and V is TRBV5-1; 12 bases are shared with TRBD2. The germline V gene has CDR1 SGHRS and CDR2 YFSETQ. V gave up 3 bases and J gave up 6 bases; unmatched junction bases: 4. The CDR3 runs to 15 residues. The CDR3: CASSSTSGGINEQFC. CDR3 nucleotide sequence: TGCGCCAGCAGCTCCACTAGCGGGGGGATCAATGAGCAGTTCTGC.

Comment on this clonotype: A much larger clone differs from this one at a single base, so this may be a read error. The V and J genes are TRBV7-9 and TRBJ2-7; a possible D gene is TRBD1 (6 bases). The J call may be incorrect, as the DNA end agrees better with TRBJ2-5. This CDR3 has 14 amino acids. From germline, CDR1 is SEHNR and CDR2 FQNEAQ (reference sequence). The CDR3 nucleotides read TGTGCCAGCAGTTCAAACAGGGTTGGAGAGACCCAGTACTTC. Translation gives CASSSNRVGETQYF.

There are a few counts of this clonotype. This chain connects TRBV13 to TRBJ2-6; perhaps TRBD1 as D (5 bases). The V end was cut by 3 bases, the J end by 3 bases, with 6 bases between. There are 14 residues in the CDR3. Germline CDR1 PRHDT, CDR2 FYEKMQ (reference sequence). The CDR3 is CASSFRVGANVLTF. The CDR3 DNA reads TGTGCCAGCAGCTTCAGGGTTGGGGCCAACGTCCTGACTTTC.

This clonotype has only a few counts. This chain links TRBV18 with TRBJ2-1, with D possibly matching TRBD1 (5 bases). V gave up 3 bases and J gave up 4 bases, with 13 bases separating them. The germline V gene has CDR1 KGHSH and CDR2 LQKENI. The CDR3 runs 15 residues. In DNA, the CDR3 is TGTGCCAGCTCACCTATGACTGGGGCTTACAATGAGCAGTTCTTC. Amino acids: CASSPMTGAYNEQFF.

V and J are TRBV2 and TRBJ2-1; 10 bases map to TRBD1. V gave up 5 bases and J gave up 7 bases; unmatched junction bases: 5. Germline CDR1 reads SNHLY; CDR2 reads FYNNEI. This CDR3 spans 14 amino acids. The CDR3 region is CASSWTGGWNEQFF. Here the CDR3 DNA reads TGTGCCAGCAGTTGGACAGGGGGATGGAATGAGCAGTTCTTC.

This clonotype has just a few counts. The V and J genes are TRBV6-6 and TRBJ2-5, with D possibly being TRBD1 (6 bases). The germline V gene encodes CDR1 MNHNY and CDR2 SVGAGI (reference sequence). CDR3 length equals 13 residues. Trimming removed 6 bases at V and 0 bases at J, with 8 bases between. CDR3 sequence: CASRDRDQETQYF. The CDR3 nucleotides are TGTGCCAGCAGGGACAGAGACCAAGAGACCCAGTACTTC.

This clonotype turned up a few times. The chain links TRBV6-1 to TRBJ2-2; tentatively, D is TRBD1 (6 bases). This CDR3 is 15 amino acids long. Germline CDR1 MNHNS, CDR2 SASEGT. Trimming removed 6 bases from V and 2 bases from J, with 13 bases in between. Here the CDR3 DNA reads TGTGCCAGCAGACCACAGGGTTCCAACACCGGGGAGCTGTTTTTT. Translated, it gives CASRPQGSNTGELFF.